These T cell receptor beta chains were read from a single sample in a study of blood T cell repertoires in COVID-19. Only in-frame clones appear in the TCRdb table, and some are missing; sequencing was by immunoSEQ multiplex PCR. This table has roughly 200,000 clones, roughly nine tenths appearing once. Sequenced sample: PBMCs or T cells enriched from blood (not recorded which). The receptors come from a woman in her thirties or forties in a cohort exposed to, infected with or recovered from COVID-19 (not recorded which). CDR3s include the opening cysteine and the closing phenylalanine or tryptophan. The order of the fields is J gene, clone size, D gene, V gene, CDR3 length, CDR3 protein, CDR3 DNA. D genes are given only for firm matches. Size tells how often a clone was seen (once, few, many) or the class of an expanded clone, and some rows leave it out.

TRBJ2-7,once,-,TRBV5-6,13,CASSLANFYEQYF,TGTGCCAGCAGCTTGGCAAATTTCTACGAGCAGTACTTC
TRBJ1-1,once,-,TRBV7-8,13,CASSPRVRGEAFF,TGTGCCAGCAGCCCCCGAGTAAGGGGTGAAGCTTTCTTT
TRBJ2-1,once,TRBD1,TRBV29-1,15,CSVEGETGWGNEQFF,TGCAGCGTTGAAGGGGAGACAGGGTGGGGGAATGAGCAGTTCTTC
TRBJ1-1,-,-,TRBV4-1,15,CASSQRRGEDTEAFF,TGCGCCAGCAGCCAGAGAAGGGGTGAGGACACTGAAGCTTTCTTT
TRBJ1-4,-,TRBD1,TRBV7-9,16,CASSLLTAGGNEKLFF,TGTGCCAGCAGCCTCTTAACAGCAGGGGGGAATGAAAAACTGTTTTTT
TRBJ2-3,-,TRBD2,TRBV10-1,14,CASSGGSRTDTQYF,TGCGCCAGTTCTGGCGGGAGTCGGACAGATACGCAGTATTTT
TRBJ1-2,-,TRBD1,TRBV4-2,16,CASSQVLDRELSGYTF,TGTGCCAGCAGCCAGGTGTTGGACAGGGAATTGAGTGGCTACACCTTC
TRBJ1-2,-,-,TRBV29-1,13,CSVPAGGVYGYTF,TGCAGCGTTCCTGCCGGGGGAGTCTATGGCTACACCTTC
TRBJ2-5,-,-,TRBV4-1,16,CASSQDPRGHWETQYF,TGCGCCAGCAGCCAAGATCCGCGGGGCCACTGGGAGACCCAGTACTTC
TRBJ1-3,-,-,TRBV30,14,CAWSPDFSGNTIYF,TGTGCCTGGAGTCCAGACTTCTCTGGAAACACCATATATTTT
TRBJ1-4,-,-,TRBV7-9,14,CASSLKQGGEKLFF,TGTGCCAGCAGCTTAAAACAGGGAGGGGAAAAACTGTTTTTT
TRBJ1-4,-,TRBD1,TRBV7-9,15,CASSYEQGFNEKLFF,TGTGCCAGCAGCTACGAACAGGGGTTTAATGAAAAACTGTTTTTT
TRBJ2-1,-,-,TRBV6-4,15,CASSDSLASGNEQFF,TGTGCCAGCAGTGACTCGTTAGCTAGTGGCAATGAGCAGTTCTTC
TRBJ2-7,-,TRBD1,TRBV3-1/TRBV3-2,15,CASSQDARDSYQQYF,TGTGCCAGCAGCCAAGATGCCCGGGACAGCTATCAGCAGTACTTC
TRBJ2-1,few,TRBD1,TRBV7-6,12,CASSSDREEQFF,TGTGCCAGCAGCTCGGACAGGGAGGAACAGTTCTTC
TRBJ1-2,few,-,TRBV5-6,11,CASSVGLGYTF,TGTGCCAGCTCGGTGGGGCTCGGCTACACCTTC
TRBJ1-6,-,-,TRBV10-1,14,CASSERRGDSPLHF,TGCGCCAGCAGTGAAAGGAGGGGAGATTCACCCCTCCACTTT
TRBJ2-1,-,TRBD1,TRBV10-3,16,CAISRGTASSYNEQFF,TGTGCCATCAGTCGAGGGACAGCGAGCTCCTACAATGAGCAGTTCTTC
TRBJ2-3,-,-,TRBV11-3,15,CASSLEQEAADTQYF,TGTGCCAGCAGCTTAGAGCAAGAGGCCGCAGATACGCAGTATTTT
TRBJ2-7,-,TRBD1,TRBV10-3,13,CAIAGTGINEQYF,TGTGCCATCGCCGGGACAGGGATCAACGAGCAGTACTTC
TRBJ1-1,-,TRBD1,TRBV2,14,CASNSGTVNTEAFF,TGTGCCAGCAACTCCGGGACAGTGAACACTGAAGCTTTCTTT
TRBJ1-1,-,-,TRBV27,14,CASSLTVMNTEAFF,TGTGCCAGCAGTCTTACAGTCATGAACACTGAAGCTTTCTTT
TRBJ2-5,-,TRBD1,TRBV6-5,15,CASNNRDRGAETQYF,TGTGCCAGCAATAACCGGGACAGGGGTGCGGAGACCCAGTACTTC
TRBJ2-7,-,-,TRBV2,14,CASSGDFSSYEQYF,TGTGCCAGCAGTGGTGACTTCTCCTCCTACGAGCAGTACTTC
TRBJ1-5,-,-,TRBV24-1,16,CATSDGGGYSNQPQHF,TGTGCCACCAGTGATGGGGGCGGGTATAGCAATCAGCCCCAGCATTTT
TRBJ1-2,few,TRBD1,TRBV7-2,14,CASSLVGTGVGYTF,TGTGCCAGCAGCTTAGTTGGGACAGGCGTCGGCTACACCTTC
TRBJ1-1,few,TRBD1,TRBV18,13,CASSHRGPTEAFF,TGTGCCAGCTCACACAGGGGACCCACTGAAGCTTTCTTT
TRBJ1-1,-,-,TRBV3-1/TRBV3-2,12,CASSRGGTEAFF,TGTGCCAGCAGCCGGGGGGGCACTGAAGCTTTCTTT
TRBJ1-4,-,TRBD1,TRBV18,16,CASSPRIQGADEKLFF,TGTGCCAGCTCACCGCGAATACAGGGGGCCGATGAAAAACTGTTTTTT
TRBJ1-5,-,-,TRBV10-3,14,CAINDSGFGQPQHF,TGTGCCATCAATGACTCCGGTTTCGGGCAGCCCCAGCATTTT
TRBJ1-1,-,-,TRBV2,13,CASAGPWNTEAFF,TGTGCCAGTGCGGGACCCTGGAACACTGAAGCTTTCTTT
TRBJ1-5,-,-,TRBV6-6,13,CASSPGPVQPQHF,TGTGCCAGCAGCCCTGGTCCGGTTCAGCCCCAGCATTTT
TRBJ2-7,-,-,TRBV29-1,13,CSVVDFAGYEQYF,TGCAGCGTTGTCGACTTTGCGGGCTACGAGCAGTACTTC
TRBJ2-2,-,-,TRBV9,14,CASSVETAGGELFF,TGTGCCAGCAGCGTAGAGACTGCGGGCGGGGAGCTGTTTTTT
TRBJ2-5,-,TRBD1,TRBV6-6,16,CASSYSAGQGQETQYF,TGTGCCAGCAGTTACTCCGCCGGACAGGGACAAGAGACCCAGTACTTC